This TCR beta chain was recorded in a study of immune characterization of retroperitoneal liposarcoma. TCRdb passed the PCR reads through MiXCR, listing each CDR3 protein once. This sample has some 10,000 distinct CDR3 sequences, with 27% found just once. The CDR3 sequence is 14 residues long. The V segment lost 2 bases and the J segment 13 bases; nucleotides outside the gene matches: 8. The germline CDR1 and CDR2 sequences are SGHAT and FQDESV (reference sequence). The chain uses TRBV11-1 and TRBJ2-1; 10 bases fit TRBD2. Sequenced input: tumor tissue. The sequence came from a female donor with retroperitoneal liposarcoma. The CDR3 bases are TGTGCCAGCAGCTTAAATGGGCTAGCGGGAGCCCAGTTCTTC. Protein sequence: CASSLNGLAGAQFF. Looking up the rest from reference TRBV11-1 and TRBJ2-1 gives the full variable domain: EAEVAQSPRYKITEKSQAVAFWCDPISGHATLYWYRQILGQGPELLVQFQDESVVDDSQLPKDRFSAERLKGVDSTLKIQPAELGDSAMYLCASSLNGLAGAQFFGPGTRLTVL.